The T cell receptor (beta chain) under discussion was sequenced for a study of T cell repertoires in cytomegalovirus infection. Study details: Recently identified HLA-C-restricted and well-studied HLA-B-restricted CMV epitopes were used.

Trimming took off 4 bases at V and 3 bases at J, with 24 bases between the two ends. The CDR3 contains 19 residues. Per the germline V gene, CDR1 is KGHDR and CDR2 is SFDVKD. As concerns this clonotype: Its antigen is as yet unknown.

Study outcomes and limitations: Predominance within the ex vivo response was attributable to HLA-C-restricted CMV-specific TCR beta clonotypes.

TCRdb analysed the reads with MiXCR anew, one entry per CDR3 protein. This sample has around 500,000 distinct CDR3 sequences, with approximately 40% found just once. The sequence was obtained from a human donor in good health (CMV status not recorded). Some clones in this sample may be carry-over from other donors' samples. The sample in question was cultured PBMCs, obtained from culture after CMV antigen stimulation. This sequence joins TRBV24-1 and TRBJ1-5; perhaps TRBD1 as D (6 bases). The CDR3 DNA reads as TGTGCCACCAGTGAACTGGGACCTCCTCCGGGGGCCGCCAATCAGCCCCAGCATTTT. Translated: CATSELGPPPGAANQPQHF.